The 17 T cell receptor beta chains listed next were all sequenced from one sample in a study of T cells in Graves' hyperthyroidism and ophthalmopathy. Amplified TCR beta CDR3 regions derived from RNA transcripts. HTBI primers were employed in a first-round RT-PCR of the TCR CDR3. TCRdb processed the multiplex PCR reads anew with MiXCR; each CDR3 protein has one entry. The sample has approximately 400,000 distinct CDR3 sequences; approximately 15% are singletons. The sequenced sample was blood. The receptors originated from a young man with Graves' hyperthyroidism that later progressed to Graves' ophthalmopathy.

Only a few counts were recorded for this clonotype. CDR3 protein: CSAPDIAGLAGGTDTQYF. CDR3 bases: TGCAGTGCTCCAGATATAGCGGGGCTAGCGGGGGGCACAGATACGCAGTATTTT. V and J are TRBV20-1 and TRBJ2-3, with TRBD2 matching 10 bases. The CDR3 runs 18 residues. Per germline, CDR1 DFQATT and CDR2 SNEGSKA (reference sequence). V dropped 5 bases and J dropped 1; count of bases not matched to a gene: 15.

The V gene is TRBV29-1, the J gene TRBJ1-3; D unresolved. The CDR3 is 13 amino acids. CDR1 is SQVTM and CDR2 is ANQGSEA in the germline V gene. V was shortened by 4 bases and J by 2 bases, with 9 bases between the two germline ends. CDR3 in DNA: TGCAGCGTTGTCTTAAACCCTGGAAACACCATATATTTT. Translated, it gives CSVVLNPGNTIYF.

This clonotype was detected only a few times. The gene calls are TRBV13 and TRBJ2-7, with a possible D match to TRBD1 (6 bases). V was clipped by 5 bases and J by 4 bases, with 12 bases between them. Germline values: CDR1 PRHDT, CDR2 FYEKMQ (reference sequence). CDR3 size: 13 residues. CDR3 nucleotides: TGTGCCAGCAGCGTAGAGGACAGTTACGAGCAGTACTTC. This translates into CASSVEDSYEQYF.

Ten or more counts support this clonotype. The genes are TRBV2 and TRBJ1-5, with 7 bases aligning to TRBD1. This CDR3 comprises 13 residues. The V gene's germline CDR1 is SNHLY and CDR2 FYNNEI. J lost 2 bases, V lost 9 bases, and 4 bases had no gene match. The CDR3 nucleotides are TGTGCCAGTACGGGACAGCGCAATCAGCCCCAGCATTTT. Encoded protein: CASTGQRNQPQHF.

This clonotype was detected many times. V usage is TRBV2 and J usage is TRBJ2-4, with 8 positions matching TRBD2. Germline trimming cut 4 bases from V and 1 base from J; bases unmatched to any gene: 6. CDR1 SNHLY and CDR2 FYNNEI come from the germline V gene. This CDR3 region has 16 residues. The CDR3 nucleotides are TGTGCCAGCAGTGGAACCCGCGGGGGGGCCAAAAACATTCAGTACTTC. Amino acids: CASSGTRGGAKNIQYF.

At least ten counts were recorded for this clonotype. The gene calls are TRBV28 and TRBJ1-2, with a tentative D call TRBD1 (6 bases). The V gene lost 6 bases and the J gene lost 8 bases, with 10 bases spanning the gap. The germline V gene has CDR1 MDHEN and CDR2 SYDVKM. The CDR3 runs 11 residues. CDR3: CASSQGRGYTF. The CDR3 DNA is TGTGCCAGCAGCCAGGGGCGGGGCTACACCTTC.

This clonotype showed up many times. CDR3 protein: CASSLRTGEGYEQYF. The DNA for the CDR3 is TGTGCCAGCAGCTTACGGACAGGGGAAGGTTACGAGCAGTACTTC. The chain employs TRBV7-7 and TRBJ2-7, with TRBD1 identical over 9 bases. The J segment lost 4 bases and the V segment lost 2 bases, leaving 6 bases of the junction unmatched. The CDR3 is 15 amino acids. Germline CDR1 and CDR2: SSHAT and FNYEAQ (reference sequence). Filled out from reference TRBV7-7 and TRBJ2-7, the complete variable domain reads GAGVSQSPRYKVTKRGQDVTLRCDPISSHATLYWYQQALGQGPEFLTYFNYEAQPDKSGLPSDRFSAERPEGSISTLTIQRTEQRDSAMYRCASSLRTGEGYEQYFGPGTRLTVT.

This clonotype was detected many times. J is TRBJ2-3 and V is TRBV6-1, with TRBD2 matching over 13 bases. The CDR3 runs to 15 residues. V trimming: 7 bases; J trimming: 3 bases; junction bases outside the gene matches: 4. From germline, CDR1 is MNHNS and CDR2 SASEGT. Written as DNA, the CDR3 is TGTGCCAGCACCAAGGGACTAGCGGGGACAGATACGCAGTATTTT. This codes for CASTKGLAGTDTQYF.

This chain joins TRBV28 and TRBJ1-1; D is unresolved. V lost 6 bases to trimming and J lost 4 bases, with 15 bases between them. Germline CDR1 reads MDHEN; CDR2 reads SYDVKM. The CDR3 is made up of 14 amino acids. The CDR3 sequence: CASSRLRELTEAFF. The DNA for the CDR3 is TGTGCCAGCAGCCGGCTGAGGGAGCTCACTGAAGCTTTCTTT.

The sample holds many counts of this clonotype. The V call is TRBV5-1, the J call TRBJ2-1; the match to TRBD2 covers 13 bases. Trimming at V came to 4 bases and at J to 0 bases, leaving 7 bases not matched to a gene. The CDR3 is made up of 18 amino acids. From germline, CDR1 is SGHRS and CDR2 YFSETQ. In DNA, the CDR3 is TGCGCCAGCAGCAGACTAGCGGGGGGACCGAGCTCCTACAATGAGCAGTTCTTC. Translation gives CASSRLAGGPSSYNEQFF.

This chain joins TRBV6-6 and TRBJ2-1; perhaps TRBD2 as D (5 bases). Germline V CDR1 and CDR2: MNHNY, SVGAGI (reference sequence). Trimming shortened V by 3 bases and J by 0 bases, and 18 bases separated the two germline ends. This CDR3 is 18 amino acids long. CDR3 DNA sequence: TGTGCCAGCAGTTATTCGGGGAACAGACCGAGCTCCTACAATGAGCAGTTCTTC. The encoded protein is CASSYSGNRPSSYNEQFF.

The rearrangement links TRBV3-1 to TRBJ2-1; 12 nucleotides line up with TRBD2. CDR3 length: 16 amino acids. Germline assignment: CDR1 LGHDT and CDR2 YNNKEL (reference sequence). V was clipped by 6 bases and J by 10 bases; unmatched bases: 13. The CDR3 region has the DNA TGTGCCAGCAGGCGGTTAACTAGCGGGGGGCCGGGGGAGCAGTTCTTC. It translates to CASRRLTSGGPGEQFF.

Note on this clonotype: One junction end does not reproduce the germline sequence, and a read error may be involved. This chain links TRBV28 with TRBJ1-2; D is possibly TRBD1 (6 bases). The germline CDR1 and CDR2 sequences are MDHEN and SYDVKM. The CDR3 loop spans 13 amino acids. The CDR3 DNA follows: TGTGCCAACAGTCTCCGGGACAACTATGACTACACCTTC. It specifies CANSLRDNYDYTF.

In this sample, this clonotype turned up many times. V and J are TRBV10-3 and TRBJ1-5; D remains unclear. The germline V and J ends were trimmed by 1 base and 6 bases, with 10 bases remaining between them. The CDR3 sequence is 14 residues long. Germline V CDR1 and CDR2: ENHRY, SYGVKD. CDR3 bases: TGTGCCATCAGTGAGTTTGGCAGCTCTCAGCCCCAGCATTTT. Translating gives CAISEFGSSQPQHF.

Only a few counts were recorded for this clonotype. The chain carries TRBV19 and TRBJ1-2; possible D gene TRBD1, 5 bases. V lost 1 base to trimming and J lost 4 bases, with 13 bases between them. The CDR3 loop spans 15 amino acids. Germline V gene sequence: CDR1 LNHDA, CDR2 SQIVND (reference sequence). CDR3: CASSIARDGLYGYTF. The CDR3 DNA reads TGTGCCAGTAGTATAGCCCGGGACGGACTCTATGGCTACACCTTC. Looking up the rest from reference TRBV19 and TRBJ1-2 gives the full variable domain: DGGITQSPKYLFRKEGQNVTLSCEQNLNHDAMYWYRQDPGQGLRLIYYSQIVNDFQKGDIAEGYSVSREKKESFPLTVTSAQKNPTAFYLCASSIARDGLYGYTFGSGTRLTVV.

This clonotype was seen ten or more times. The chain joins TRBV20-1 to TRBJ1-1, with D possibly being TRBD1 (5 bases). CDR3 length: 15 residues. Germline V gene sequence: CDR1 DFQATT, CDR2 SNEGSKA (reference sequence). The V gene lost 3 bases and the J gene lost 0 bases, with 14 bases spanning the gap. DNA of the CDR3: TGCAGTGCTAGGGGGCAGAAGATCATGAACACTGAAGCTTTCTTT. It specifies CSARGQKIMNTEAFF.

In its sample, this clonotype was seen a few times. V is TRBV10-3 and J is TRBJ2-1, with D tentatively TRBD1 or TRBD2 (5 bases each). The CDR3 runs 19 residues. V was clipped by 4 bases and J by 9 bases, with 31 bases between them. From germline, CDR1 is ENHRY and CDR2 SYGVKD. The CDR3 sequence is CAISGGVEGFSRNIGEQFF. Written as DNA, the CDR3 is TGTGCCATCAGTGGAGGGGTAGAAGGGTTCAGTCGAAATATTGGTGAGCAGTTCTTC.